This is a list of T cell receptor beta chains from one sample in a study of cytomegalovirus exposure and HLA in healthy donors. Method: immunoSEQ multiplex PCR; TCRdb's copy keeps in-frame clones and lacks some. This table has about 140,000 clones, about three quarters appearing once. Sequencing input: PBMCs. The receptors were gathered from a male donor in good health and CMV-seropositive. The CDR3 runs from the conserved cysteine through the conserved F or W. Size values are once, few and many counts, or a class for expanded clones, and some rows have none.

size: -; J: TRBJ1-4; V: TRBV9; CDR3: CASSGGHTTNEKLFF
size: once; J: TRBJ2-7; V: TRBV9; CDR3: CASSVGTGGAYEQYF
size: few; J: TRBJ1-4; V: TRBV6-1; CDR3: CASSEARLMANEKLFF
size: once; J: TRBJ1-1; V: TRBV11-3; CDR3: CASSLSFRVYGRTEAFF
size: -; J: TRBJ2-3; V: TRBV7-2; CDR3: CASSLAGLAGRVDTQYF
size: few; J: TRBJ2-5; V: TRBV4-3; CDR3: CASSQDGDGRGETQYF
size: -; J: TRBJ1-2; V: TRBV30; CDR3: CAWTPTRGGGYTF
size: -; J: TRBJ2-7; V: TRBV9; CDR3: CASSLGGGGNSEQYF
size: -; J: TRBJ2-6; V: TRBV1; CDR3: CTSSHLRISSGANVLTF
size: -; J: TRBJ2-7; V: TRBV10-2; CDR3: CASSALAGGSYEQYF
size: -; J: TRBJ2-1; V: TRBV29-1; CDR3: CSATFRDRGNEQFF
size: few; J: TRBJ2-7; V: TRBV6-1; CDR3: CASSELAGGEYF
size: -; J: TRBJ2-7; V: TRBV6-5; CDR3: CASSPGTGVSYEQYF
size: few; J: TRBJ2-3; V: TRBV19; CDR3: CASSIAGGTDTQYF
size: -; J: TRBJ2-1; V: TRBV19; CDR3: CASSIPRERGNEQFF
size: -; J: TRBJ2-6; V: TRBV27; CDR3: CASSFLSSGANVLTF
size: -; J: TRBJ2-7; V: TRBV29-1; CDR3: CSVEGTGYLGEQYF
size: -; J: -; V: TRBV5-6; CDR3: CASSLGVGSYEQYF
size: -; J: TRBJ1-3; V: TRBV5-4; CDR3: CASSRATGEVDGNTIYF
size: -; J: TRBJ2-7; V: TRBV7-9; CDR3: CSSSARTSPLLSYEQYF
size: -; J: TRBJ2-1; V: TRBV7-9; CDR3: CSTLPGRSGNPYNNEQFF
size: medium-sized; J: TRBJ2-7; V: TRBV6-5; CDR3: CATQSTGYYEQYF
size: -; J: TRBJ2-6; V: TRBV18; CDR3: CASSPLPTGPPSGANVLTF
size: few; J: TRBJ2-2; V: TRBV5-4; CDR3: CASSLIAGGYTGELFF
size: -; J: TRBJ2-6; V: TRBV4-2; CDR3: CASSPGLILSGANVLTF
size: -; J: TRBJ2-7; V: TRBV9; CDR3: CASSVSPSGSRYEQYF
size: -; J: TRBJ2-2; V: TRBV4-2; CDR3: CASRSSPSTGELFF
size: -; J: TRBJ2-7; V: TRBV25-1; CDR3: CASSEPAGTLAYEQYF